This T cell receptor (beta chain) was sequenced for a study of STAT5B mutations in CD4+ large granular lymphocyte leukemia. Healthy controls were blood donor buffy coats. Trimming took off 1 base at V and 4 bases at J, with 11 bases between the two ends. Germline V gives CDR1 SGHTA, CDR2 FQGTGA. The CDR3 totals 14 residues. The repertoire was sequenced with immunoSEQ multiplex PCR; TCRdb's copy has only in-frame clones and lacks some. The table lists tens of thousands of clones, 81% of them singletons. Sequencing was done on a sample of CD4+ T cells from blood buffy coats. The chain combines TRBV7-3 with TRBJ2-7; D call uncertain. The receptor was derived from a human donor in good health. The CDR3 protein is CASSLKAGPYEQYF. The CDR3 DNA follows: TGTGCCAGCAGCTTAAAGGCAGGACCATACGAGCAGTACTTC.